One T cell receptor beta chain is described in this entry. This sample is part of a study of Ad26.COV2.S vaccination and SARS-CoV-2 variants. Germline V gene data show CDR1 as MNHNY and CDR2 as SVGAGI (reference sequence). The CDR3 totals 15 residues. V was clipped by 2 bases and J by 3 bases, with 10 bases between them. The data were produced by immunoSEQ multiplex PCR, yet TCRdb's version contains in-frame clones alone and is incomplete. The data contain fewer than 900,000 clones, roughly 90% of them singletons. Treatment here: around 19 received Ad26.COV2.S at low or high dose, single or two shots; 5 received placebo; per-sample allocation not given. Vaccine and placebo recipients were sampled on day 63 after the first injection.

This sample comprised peripheral blood, obtained in a trial of Ad26.COV2.S vaccine versus placebo. This receptor was identified in a person aged 18-60 years who received the Ad26.COV2.S COVID-19 vaccine or a placebo. The chain joins TRBV6-6 to TRBJ1-4; D ambiguous. CDR3 in DNA: TGTGCCAGCAGTTACGTGGACGGATCTAATGAAAAACTGTTTTTT. Its translation is CASSYVDGSNEKLFF.